The T cell receptor (beta chain) described here comes from a study of cytomegalovirus exposure and HLA in healthy donors. Both 60 Vbeta primers and 13 Jbeta primers went into the PCR. The repertoire was sequenced with immunoSEQ multiplex PCR; TCRdb's copy has only in-frame clones and lacks some. The sample consists of 150,000 to 200,000 clones, about three quarters of them appearing once. The study, taken as a whole, reports: Later work associated more than 15,000 TCR beta sequences with HLA alleles at 0.05 false discovery rate. Specific recognition of CMV antigens was confirmed in vitro for a few chains (all CMV-associated). Most TCR beta V segments were productive about 87% or about 30% of the time in an earlier analysis.

Germline values: CDR1 MDHEN, CDR2 SYDVKM. Trimming at V came to 8 bases and at J to 6 bases, leaving 11 bases not matched to a gene. This CDR3 contains 14 residues. With respect to this clone: What it binds is not known.

The chain uses TRBV28 and TRBJ1-1; 8 bases map to TRBD1. The clonotype comes from a woman between 40 and 50 years old in good health and CMV-seronegative. What was sequenced was PBMCs. The CDR3 DNA reads TGTGCCAGCCACAGGGGGAACGCCGAACCTGAAGCTTTCTTT. Translating it yields CASHRGNAEPEAFF.